Presented here are 31 T cell receptor beta chains from one specimen sequenced in a study of CD8 T cells in Susac syndrome. Random hexamers were used to reverse transcribe roughly 0.5 to 1 ug of RNA. TCRdb reprocessed the immunoSEQ multiplex PCR reads via MiXCR and lists one record per CDR3 protein. The sample holds fewer than 300,000 distinct CDR3 sequences, roughly 85% seen once. The sample consisted of CD8+ T cells from PBMCs. The receptors were sampled from a human donor with multiple sclerosis.

In DNA form, the CDR3 reads TGTGCCAGCAGTCCATTACGCAGGGCCTACGAGCAGTACTTC. Translating it yields CASSPLRRAYEQYF. The chain is built from TRBV27 and TRBJ2-7; TRBD1 might be the D (5 bases). V was pared by 5 bases and J by 2 bases, with 13 bases between. This CDR3 spans 14 amino acids. Per germline, CDR1 MNHEY and CDR2 SMNVEV (reference sequence).

This clonotype was found once. V usage is TRBV29-1 and J usage is TRBJ1-2; D unclear. Germline V gene data show CDR1 as SQVTM and CDR2 as ANQGSEA. V was clipped by 5 bases and J by 4 bases, with 14 bases between them. The CDR3 is 13 amino acids. The CDR3 reads CSVPGSEGYGYTF. The CDR3 nucleotides read TGCAGCGTTCCGGGGTCCGAAGGCTATGGCTACACCTTC.

This chain joins TRBV9 and TRBJ2-2; 9 nucleotides align to TRBD2. Per germline, CDR1 SGDLS and CDR2 YYNGEE. The CDR3 has 16 residues. Losses at the gene ends were 4 bases for V and 6 bases for J; bases not matched to a gene: 10. CDR3 sequence reads: CASSPSGLAPAGELFF. The CDR3 bases are TGTGCCAGCAGCCCGTCAGGACTAGCGCCCGCCGGGGAGCTGTTTTTT.

This clonotype was picked up one time. This chain connects TRBV5-6 to TRBJ2-5, with a weak D call TRBD1 (5 bases). Per germline, CDR1 SGHDT and CDR2 YYEEEE. Trimming took 0 bases from V and 5 from J, leaving 11 bases between them. The CDR3 length is 14 residues. The CDR3, as DNA: TGTGCCAGCAGCTTGGCACAGGACGGGGAGACCCAGTACTTC. Translated: CASSLAQDGETQYF. The full variable domain, rest sourced from reference TRBV5-6 and TRBJ2-5, is DAGVTQSPTHLIKTRGQQVTLRCSPKSGHDTVSWYQQALGQGPQFIFQYYEEEERQRGNFPDRFSGHQFPNYSSELNVNALLLGDSALYLCASSLAQDGETQYFGPGTRLLVL.

The chain uses TRBV27 and TRBJ1-6; 8 nucleotides match TRBD1. Germline V CDR1 and CDR2: MNHEY, SMNVEV (reference sequence). The CDR3 extends over 13 amino acids. V was clipped by 10 bases and J by 7 bases; unmatched bases: 6. CDR3 coding DNA: TGTGCCACCAAGGACAGGGAGAATTCACCCCTCCACTTT. This encodes CATKDRENSPLHF.

This chain links TRBV28 with TRBJ1-4, with D possibly TRBD1 on 5 matching bases. Trimming shortened V by 7 bases and J by 7 bases, and 16 bases separated the two germline ends. CDR3 length equals 14 residues. Germline CDR1 MDHEN, CDR2 SYDVKM. The CDR3 nucleotides are TGTGCCAGCAACCCGACAGCCCCTTTTGAAAAACTGTTTTTT. Translating gives CASNPTAPFEKLFF.

The chain combines TRBV6-2 or TRBV6-3 with TRBJ2-3; perhaps TRBD1 as D (8 bases). The CDR3 covers 13 residues. Germline V lookup: CDR1 MNHEY, CDR2 SVGEGT. The CDR3 region is CSGQGGLTDTQYF. The DNA for the CDR3 is TGTTCCGGACAGGGAGGGCTCACAGATACGCAGTATTTT.

The chain couples TRBV28 to TRBJ2-1; 7 bases align to TRBD2. With V trimmed by 5 bases and J by 2 bases, 9 bases remained unmatched. Germline CDR1 and CDR2: MDHEN and SYDVKM. This CDR3 region has 16 residues. The DNA for the CDR3 is TGTGCCAGCAGTACCGGGACTACGACAACCTACAATGAGCAGTTCTTC. Protein sequence: CASSTGTTTTYNEQFF.

This rearrangement joins TRBV5-4 to TRBJ2-1; D is unclear. Germline lookup yields CDR1 SGHNT and CDR2 YYREEE (reference sequence). V was trimmed by 4 bases and J by 5 bases, leaving 13 bases between them. This CDR3 spans 14 amino acids. The chain's CDR3 is CASSVGSLDNEQFF. As DNA, the CDR3 is TGTGCCAGCAGCGTAGGGTCCTTAGACAATGAGCAGTTCTTC.

This chain joins TRBV3-1 and TRBJ2-1; 13 bases map to TRBD2. Unmatched junction bases numbered 14, after V lost 4 bases and J lost 2 bases. The CDR3 totals 20 residues. From germline, CDR1 is LGHDT and CDR2 YNNKEL (reference sequence). The CDR3 DNA is TGTGCCAGCAGCCGACGCTTTGGACTAGCGGGAGTGTCCACCTACAATGAGCAGTTCTTC. This gives the protein CASSRRFGLAGVSTYNEQFF.

The rearrangement links TRBV28 to TRBJ2-6; TRBD1 is a possible D gene (6 bases). The germline CDR1 and CDR2 sequences are MDHEN and SYDVKM. Deletions cut 3 bases from V and 0 bases from J, with 18 bases between. The CDR3 is made up of 19 amino acids. The CDR3 DNA sequence: TGTGCCAGCAGTTTTCTTTCGGCAGGGGTCCCCTCTGGGGCCAACGTCCTGACTTTC. As protein: CASSFLSAGVPSGANVLTF.

This clonotype has just a few counts. The chain couples TRBV28 to TRBJ2-3; D unresolved. CDR1 and CDR2 from the germline V gene are MDHEN and SYDVKM. The CDR3 has 16 amino acids. V was pared by 3 bases and J by 2 bases, with 15 bases between. The CDR3 here is CASSLRVRAATDTQYF. The CDR3 DNA is TGTGCCAGCAGTTTGAGAGTCCGGGCAGCCACAGATACGCAGTATTTT.

The V gene is TRBV4-1, the J gene TRBJ2-7, with unresolved D. The germline V gene encodes CDR1 MGHRA and CDR2 YSYEKL. V shed 0 bases and J shed 1 base, with 10 bases lying between them. This CDR3 contains 15 residues. The CDR3 sequence: CASSQDSYESYEQYF. The CDR3 bases are TGCGCCAGCAGCCAAGATTCCTACGAGTCCTACGAGCAGTACTTC.

V usage is TRBV24-1 and J usage is TRBJ2-2; the D gene is possibly TRBD1 (6 bases). The germline CDR1 and CDR2 sequences are KGHDR and SFDVKD. V lost 5 bases to trimming and J lost 6 bases, with 12 bases between them. CDR3 size: 14 residues. CDR3 DNA sequence: TGTGCCACCAGTGCCAGGGGTGGGCCCGGGGAGCTGTTTTTT. Translation gives CATSARGGPGELFF.

The DNA of the CDR3 is TGTGCCAGCAGCGTAGACGGACAGGGCAAGTACAATGAGCAGTTCTTC. Translating gives CASSVDGQGKYNEQFF. This chain uses TRBV9 with TRBJ2-1; 8 bases map to TRBD1. This CDR3 is 16 amino acids long. Germline V gene sequence: CDR1 SGDLS, CDR2 YYNGEE. V was pared by 0 bases and J by 4 bases, with 6 bases of the junction left unmatched.

This chain uses TRBV5-5 with TRBJ1-2; 8 bases fit TRBD1. Germline V gene sequence: CDR1 SGHKS, CDR2 YYEKEE (reference sequence). This CDR3 has 12 amino acids. Germline trimming cut 9 bases from V and 3 bases from J; bases unmatched to any gene: 4. The CDR3 DNA reads TGTGCCACAGGGGGCGATGACTATGGCTACACCTTC. Translating it yields CATGGDDYGYTF.

The CDR3 protein is CSATSGRTFPYEQYF. The CDR3 DNA sequence: TGCAGCGCCACTAGCGGGAGGACCTTCCCCTACGAGCAGTACTTC. The rearrangement links TRBV29-1 to TRBJ2-7; TRBD2 matches at 12 bases. With 7 bases clipped from V and 2 bases from J, the junction kept 9 bases outside the gene matches. The germline V gene has CDR1 SQVTM and CDR2 ANQGSEA. The CDR3 loop spans 15 amino acids.

The chain is built from TRBV28 and TRBJ2-5; D is undetermined. Germline V lookup: CDR1 MDHEN, CDR2 SYDVKM. The V end lost 1 base, the J end lost 4 bases, and 7 bases lay between the germline ends. There are 13 residues in the CDR3. CDR3 in amino acids: CASSLFRGETQYF. The CDR3 nucleotides read TGTGCCAGCAGTTTATTTCGAGGAGAGACCCAGTACTTC.

This chain's CDR3 is CASSYKPEWPQHF. The DNA of the CDR3 is TGTGCCAGCAGCTATAAACCTGAGTGGCCCCAGCATTTT. The chain couples TRBV5-5 to TRBJ1-5; no firm D call. Trimming stripped 3 bases from V and 9 bases from J, with 13 bases between. This CDR3 region has 13 residues. CDR1 is SGHKS and CDR2 is YYEKEE in the germline V gene (reference sequence).

The chain is built from TRBV7-3 and TRBJ2-3; possibly TRBD2 for D (6 bases). Germline V gene lookup returns CDR1 SGHTA and CDR2 FQGTGA. Trimming removed 4 bases from V and 3 bases from J, with 17 bases in between. This CDR3 comprises 16 residues. The CDR3 region is CASSSSTVLATDTQYF. DNA for the CDR3: TGTGCCAGCAGCTCATCGACGGTCCTAGCGACAGATACGCAGTATTTT.

This chain joins TRBV4-1 and TRBJ1-3, with unresolved D. V lost 4 bases and J lost 1, with 5 bases in between. In germline, CDR1 is MGHRA, CDR2 YSYEKL. This CDR3 spans 13 amino acids. CDR3 region: CASSPLSGNTIYF. CDR3 nucleotides: TGCGCCAGCAGCCCTCTGTCTGGAAACACCATATATTTT.

The rearrangement joins TRBV27 to TRBJ1-2, with a tentative D call TRBD1 (6 bases). CDR1 and CDR2 from the germline V gene are MNHEY and SMNVEV (reference sequence). V gave up 5 bases and J gave up 3 bases, with 16 bases separating them. This CDR3 contains 15 residues. In nucleotides, the CDR3 is TGTGCCAGCAGTCCGTTCAGGGGCGGCGACTATGGCTACACCTTC. It yields the protein CASSPFRGGDYGYTF.

The chain has TRBV16 and TRBJ2-3, with D possibly being TRBD2 (6 bases). In germline, CDR1 is KGHSY, CDR2 FQNENV. V lost 0 bases to trimming and J lost 2 bases, with 9 bases between them. The CDR3 loop spans 15 amino acids. CDR3 sequence reads: CASSQSRDFTDTQYF. CDR3 DNA sequence: TGTGCCAGCAGCCAATCCCGGGACTTCACAGATACGCAGTATTTT. Based on the CDR3 plus reference TRBV16 and TRBJ2-3, the full variable domain is GEEVAQTPKHLVRGEGQKAKLYCAPIKGHSYVFWYQQVLKNEFKFLISFQNENVFDETGMPKERFSAKCLPNSPCSLEIQATKLEDSAVYFCASSQSRDFTDTQYFGPGTRLTVL.

The chain carries TRBV20-1 and TRBJ2-7; D is uncertain. Germline values: CDR1 DFQATT, CDR2 SNEGSKA (reference sequence). V lost 1 base and J 4 bases, leaving 14 bases between the germline ends. There are 14 residues in the CDR3. The CDR3 spells CSARVELQGYEQYF. The CDR3 coding sequence is TGCAGTGCTAGAGTCGAGTTGCAAGGGTACGAGCAGTACTTC.

CDR3 residues: CSVSTRGRENSYEQYF. CDR3 DNA: TGCAGCGTCTCAACCAGGGGCAGGGAAAACTCCTACGAGCAGTACTTC. This chain connects TRBV29-1 to TRBJ2-7; a weak D match, TRBD1 (6 bases). V lost 6 bases and J lost 0, with 21 bases in between. The length of the CDR3 is 16 residues. Germline CDR1 reads SQVTM; CDR2 reads ANQGSEA.

The chain recombines TRBV30 with TRBJ1-1, with TRBD1 identical over 7 bases. With 4 bases clipped from V and 8 bases from J, the junction kept 10 bases outside the gene matches. Germline loops: CDR1 GTSNPN, CDR2 SVGIG (reference sequence). The CDR3 is made up of 13 amino acids. This chain's CDR3 is CAWTGGGGPEAFF. The CDR3 DNA reads as TGTGCCTGGACCGGGGGAGGGGGCCCAGAAGCTTTCTTT.

This rearrangement joins TRBV2 to TRBJ2-3; 7 positions match TRBD2. Looked up from germline, CDR1 is SNHLY and CDR2 is FYNNEI. J gave up 1 base and V 6 bases, and 10 bases lay outside the gene matches. This CDR3 spans 16 amino acids. The CDR3 is CASSDHSGYRTDTQYF. CDR3 bases: TGTGCCAGCAGCGACCATAGCGGGTACCGCACAGATACGCAGTATTTT.

The V gene is TRBV4-1, the J gene TRBJ2-3; TRBD2 agrees at 8 bases. This CDR3 is built from 17 residues. Losses at the gene ends were 0 bases for V and 1 base for J; bases not matched to a gene: 6. CDR1 is MGHRA and CDR2 is YSYEKL in the germline V gene. CDR3 DNA: TGCGCCAGCAGCCAAGAGAGTTGGCGGGAGGGCACAGATACGCAGTATTTT. This gives the protein CASSQESWREGTDTQYF.

The V and J genes are TRBV5-1 and TRBJ1-1, with D perhaps TRBD1 (5 bases). In germline, CDR1 is SGHRS, CDR2 YFSETQ. This CDR3 is 15 amino acids long. V was shortened by 4 bases and J by 1 base, with 14 bases between the two germline ends. The CDR3 loop reads CASSPGPRGNTEAFF. CDR3 bases: TGCGCCAGCAGCCCGGGACCGCGCGGGAACACTGAAGCTTTCTTT.

V usage is TRBV27 and J usage is TRBJ1-2; 7 bases are a match to TRBD1. Trimming took 0 bases from V and 8 from J; bases not matched to a gene: 12. CDR1 and CDR2 from the germline V gene are MNHEY and SMNVEV (reference sequence). The CDR3 has 16 residues. CDR3 nucleotide sequence: TGTGCCAGCAGTTTATCGGGAGGGGGCGTCCCCTCCGGCTACACCTTC. It yields the protein CASSLSGGGVPSGYTF.

The CDR3 nucleotides are TGTGCCAGCAGCCCGGCGGACGGGAGGAATCAGCCCCAGCATTTT. Translating gives CASSPADGRNQPQHF. The V gene is TRBV9, the J gene TRBJ1-5; no definite D call. The CDR3 is 15 residues long. V lost 4 bases, J lost 4 bases, and 15 bases lay in between. In germline, CDR1 is SGDLS, CDR2 YYNGEE. The full variable domain, in which reference TRBV9 and TRBJ1-5 provide the parts outside the CDR3, is DSGVTQTPKHLITATGQRVTLRCSPRSGDLSVYWYQQSLDQGLQFLIQYYNGEERAKGNILERFSAQQFPDLHSELNLSSLELGDSALYFCASSPADGRNQPQHFGDGTRLSIL.